This TCR beta chain was recovered during a study of T cells expressing NK-cell markers. As for the study in general: Sorted CD3+CD56+NKG2C+, CD3+CD56+NKG2C- and CD3+CD56-NKG2C+ T-cell subsets were beta-chain profiled. With respect to HCMV, most of the eight sequenced donors were seropositive, and one was seronegative.

Beta-chain TCR cDNA was generated via 5'RACE template switching with UMIs. TCRdb re-called the 5' RACE reads and gives one entry per CDR3 protein, without DNA. Its table records 550,000 to 600,000 distinct CDR3 sequences. CDR1 MDHEN and CDR2 SYDVKM come from the germline V gene. The CDR3 spans 14 residues. Details on this clonotype: The target antigen is unknown.

The study's findings and limits: There were a handful of donors in whom these clonotypes also led the CD3+CD56-NKG2C+ fraction.

The sequencing input was blood T cells: a sorted CD56 or NKG2C T cell subset, CD4+ or CD8+ T cells, or bulk PBMC T cells (not recorded which). The gene calls are TRBV28 and TRBJ2-7; TCRdb lists TRBD1, though no DNA is available to test this call. This receptor was taken from a man aged 18 to 30 in good health. This chain's CDR3 is CASSLGTGLDEQYF.